This passage covers 17 T cell receptor beta chains from one sample sequenced in a study of T cells in Graves' hyperthyroidism and ophthalmopathy (dated by TCRdb to the late 2010s). The library was produced with multiplex PCR. Sequencer: Illumina HiSeq 2000. TCR beta CDR3 regions were amplified from RNA transcripts. The TCR CDR3 was subjected to a first round of RT-PCR using the HTBI primer set and the Qiagen OneStep RT-PCR kit. TCRdb applied fastp at Q25 and MiXCR to the public reads, then kept only in-frame beta chains. Rows with a matching CDR3 protein are joined into one entry that keeps the most common DNA and genes. This sample comprises some 500,000 distinct CDR3 sequences, roughly an eighth of them detected only once. Jointly, the top ten make up 17% of the sample. The sequenced sample consisted of blood. The receptor set was obtained from a woman younger than 30 with Graves' hyperthyroidism.

This clonotype appeared many times. V and J are TRBV19 and TRBJ1-1; TRBD1 matches at 7 bases. The CDR3 sequence is 15 residues long. V was pared by 5 bases and J by 4 bases, with 10 bases of the junction left unmatched. The V gene's germline CDR1 is LNHDA and CDR2 SQIVND (reference sequence). CDR3 DNA: TGTGCCAGTAGTCCCTACGGACAGGAGGTCACTGAAGCTTTCTTT. Its translation: CASSPYGQEVTEAFF.

This clonotype has at least ten counts. The chain employs TRBV30 and TRBJ1-2, with D unresolved. This CDR3 comprises 12 residues. Trimming cost V 5 bases and J 1 base, with 8 bases left between them. Germline V gives CDR1 GTSNPN, CDR2 SVGIG (reference sequence). The CDR3 protein is CAWRSFNYGYTF. For the CDR3, the DNA is TGTGCCTGGCGTTCCTTTAACTATGGCTACACCTTC.

This clonotype was seen ten or more times. The V gene is TRBV28, the J gene TRBJ1-4; D is undetermined. The CDR3 has 18 residues. Trimming shortened V by 1 base and J by 8 bases, and 23 bases separated the two germline ends. CDR1 and CDR2 (germline): MDHEN, SYDVKM. This CDR3 is CASSLFAGAGAREEKLFF. In DNA form, the CDR3 reads TGTGCCAGCAGTTTATTTGCCGGCGCCGGTGCCCGGGAGGAAAAACTGTTTTTT.

The chain couples TRBV5-1 to TRBJ2-1; tentatively, D is TRBD2 (5 bases). CDR3 length: 15 residues. Germline V CDR1 and CDR2: SGHRS, YFSETQ. The V end lost 0 bases, the J end lost 9 bases, and 16 bases lay between the germline ends. CDR3 nucleotide sequence: TGCGCCAGCAGCTTGGCCGTCCCGGGGTTGAGTGAGCAGTTCTTC. Its translation is CASSLAVPGLSEQFF.

This clonotype appeared many times. The V call is TRBV3-1, the J call TRBJ1-2; 8 bases line up with TRBD1. The CDR3 runs to 16 residues. Germline V gene data show CDR1 as LGHDT and CDR2 as YNNKEL (reference sequence). J gave up 5 bases and V 2 bases, and 10 bases lay outside the gene matches. CDR3 sequence: CASSQIGQGARYGYTF. The CDR3 coding sequence is TGTGCCAGCAGCCAAATAGGGCAGGGGGCACGATATGGCTACACCTTC. Full variable domain (rest looked up from reference TRBV3-1 and TRBJ1-2): DTAVSQTPKYLVTQMGNDKSIKCEQNLGHDTMYWYKQDSKKFLKIMFSYNNKELIINETVPNRFSPKSPDKAHLNLHINSLELGDSAVYFCASSQIGQGARYGYTFGSGTRLTVV.

V usage is TRBV6-1 and J usage is TRBJ2-2; TRBD2 might be the D (6 bases). Germline values: CDR1 MNHNS, CDR2 SASEGT. The CDR3 contains 12 residues. The V end lost 5 bases, the J end lost 7 bases, and 8 bases lay between the germline ends. The CDR3 DNA is TGTGCCAGCAGTTGGGGGGTCGGGGAGCTGTTTTTT. This gives the protein CASSWGVGELFF.

The sample holds many counts of this clonotype. The CDR3: CASSLESIGYGYTF. DNA of the CDR3: TGCGCCAGCAGCTTGGAATCCATTGGCTATGGCTACACCTTC. This chain joins TRBV5-1 and TRBJ1-2; D unclear. V shed 0 bases and J shed 4 bases, with 10 bases lying between them. The length of the CDR3 is 14 residues. Germline lookup yields CDR1 SGHRS and CDR2 YFSETQ.

This clonotype was counted at least ten times. CDR3 loop: CASSFGRGFSYNEQFF. CDR3 DNA sequence: TGTGCCAGCAGCTTCGGCAGGGGCTTCTCCTACAATGAGCAGTTCTTC. This chain uses TRBV11-1 with TRBJ2-1; D is possibly TRBD1 (6 bases). Trimming took off 3 bases at V and 0 bases at J, with 12 bases between the two ends. Germline CDR1 SGHAT, CDR2 FQDESV (reference sequence). The CDR3 contains 16 residues.

This clonotype was counted many times. The gene calls are TRBV2 and TRBJ1-2, with TRBD1 as a possible D gene (5 bases). Trimming shortened V by 9 bases and J by 4 bases, and 15 bases separated the two germline ends. CDR1 is SNHLY and CDR2 is FYNNEI in the germline V gene. The CDR3 runs to 13 residues. DNA for the CDR3: TGTGCCAGTGGGACCTACAACGCCTATGGCTACACCTTC. This encodes CASGTYNAYGYTF.

This clonotype has a count of ten or more. V is TRBV11-2 and J is TRBJ2-7, with 8 positions matching TRBD2. CDR1 and CDR2 from the germline V gene are SGHAT and FQNNGV. This CDR3 has 14 residues. Trimming at V came to 3 bases and at J to 3 bases, leaving 4 bases not matched to a gene. CDR3 in DNA: TGTGCCAGCAGCTTGGCGGGAGGTTACTACGAGCAGTACGTC. The encoded protein is CASSLAGGYYEQYV.

This clonotype has at least ten counts. The chain is built from TRBV12-3 or TRBV12-4 and TRBJ2-1; 7 nucleotides align to TRBD1. The CDR3 spans 15 residues. The ends lost 5 bases at V and 4 bases at J; junction bases unmatched: 8. The CDR3 region has the DNA TGTGCCAGCAGTCGCCCTCGGGACAGATACAATGAGCAGTTCTTC. This codes for CASSRPRDRYNEQFF.

There are a few counts of this clonotype. The V and J genes are TRBV5-4 and TRBJ2-5; D is unclear. Trimming removed 9 bases from V and 1 base from J, with 13 bases in between. Germline V CDR1 and CDR2: SGHNT, YYREEE (reference sequence). This CDR3 comprises 13 residues. The CDR3 sequence: CATSHPGQETQYF. For the CDR3, the DNA is TGTGCCACCTCCCACCCGGGCCAAGAGACCCAGTACTTC.

This clonotype was counted ten times or more. This chain connects TRBV19 to TRBJ1-1, with D maybe TRBD1 (5 bases). The CDR3 runs to 13 residues. V was shortened by 7 bases and J by 6 bases, with 15 bases between the two germline ends. Germline V gene sequence: CDR1 LNHDA, CDR2 SQIVND (reference sequence). The CDR3 DNA is TGTGCCAGTATCCCCGGCAGGGCGGCTGAAGCTTTCTTT. Translation gives CASIPGRAAEAFF.

Ten or more counts support this clonotype. V gene TRBV7-2 combines with J gene TRBJ2-3; no clear D gene. There are 12 residues in the CDR3. Per the germline V gene, CDR1 is SGHTA and CDR2 is FQGNSA. Trimming cost V 6 bases and J 6 bases, with 10 bases left between them. The CDR3 DNA reads as TGTGCCAGCAGGAACCTGGGGGATACGCAGTATTTT. This translates into CASRNLGDTQYF.

This clonotype was found many times. The genes are TRBV20-1 and TRBJ1-1, with no clear D. Germline CDR1 and CDR2: DFQATT and SNEGSKA (reference sequence). The CDR3 runs to 14 residues. V lost 1 base to trimming and J lost 3 bases, with 12 bases between them. CDR3 DNA sequence: TGCAGTGCTAGAGTCCCCGGACGTTACACTGAAGCTTTCTTT. Translation: CSARVPGRYTEAFF.

The genes are TRBV5-1 and TRBJ2-2; 11 bases fit TRBD2. With 1 base clipped from V and 6 bases from J, the junction kept 2 bases outside the gene matches. The germline CDR1 and CDR2 sequences are SGHRS and YFSETQ. CDR3 length: 15 amino acids. For the CDR3, the DNA is TGCGCCAGCAGCTTGACTAGCGGGAGTCCCGGGGAGCTGTTTTTT. Translation gives CASSLTSGSPGELFF.

Turning to this clonotype: The likely explanation is a read error, given a far larger clone one base away. In DNA form, the CDR3 reads TGTGCCAGCAGTGTTAAGACTGAAGCTCTCTTT. It is translated as CASSVKTEALF. The rearrangement links TRBV2 to TRBJ1-1; D is uncertain. Germline V gives CDR1 SNHLY, CDR2 FYNNEI. This CDR3 contains 11 residues.